These 10 T cell receptor beta chains were sequenced from one sample in a study of T cell repertoires in cytomegalovirus infection. TCRdb redid the calling of the reads with MiXCR, one entry per CDR3 protein. Seen here are hundreds of thousands of distinct CDR3 sequences, approximately 7% observed once, and the top ten hold less than 7.5%. Sequencing used PBMCs. All receptors derive from a human donor in good health (CMV status not recorded). Some clones in this sample may be carry-over from other donors' samples.

This clonotype was detected ten times or more. The chain is built from TRBV20-1 and TRBJ1-1, with 7 bases matching TRBD1. CDR1 and CDR2 (germline): DFQATT, SNEGSKA (reference sequence). The CDR3 sequence is 15 residues long. The V segment lost 5 bases and the J segment 5 bases; nucleotides outside the gene matches: 14. CDR3 in amino acids: CSAVRDSPLSTEAFF. CDR3 DNA sequence: TGCAGTGCTGTTCGGGACAGCCCCCTGTCAACTGAAGCTTTCTTT.

This clonotype was counted many times. The gene calls are TRBV7-6 and TRBJ2-1; perhaps D is TRBD1 or TRBD2 (5 bases each). The germline V and J ends were trimmed by 5 bases and 10 bases, with 12 bases remaining between them. This CDR3 region has 12 residues. Germline CDR1 SGHVS, CDR2 FNYEAQ. CDR3 DNA sequence: TGTGCCAGCAGCCAAGACGGGACGGAGCAGTTCTTC. Amino acids: CASSQDGTEQFF.

This clonotype was recorded at least ten times. The chain joins TRBV7-2 to TRBJ2-3; D is unresolved. The CDR3 length is 12 residues. The V end lost 3 bases, the J end lost 4 bases, and 5 bases lay between the germline ends. Germline lookup yields CDR1 SGHTA and CDR2 FQGNSA. The CDR3 reads CASSLSSDTQYF. CDR3 DNA sequence: TGTGCCAGCAGCTTGAGCTCAGATACGCAGTATTTT. The variable domain in full, completed from reference TRBV7-2 and TRBJ2-3, reads GAGVSQSPSNKVTEKGKDVELRCDPISGHTALYWYRQSLGQGLEFLIYFQGNSAPDKSGLPSDRFSAERTGGSVSTLTIQRTQQEDSAVYLCASSLSSDTQYFGPGTRLTVL.

This clonotype was detected ten times or more. V gene TRBV14 combines with J gene TRBJ1-6; no clear D. Germline V gene sequence: CDR1 SGHDN, CDR2 FVKESK. The CDR3 runs to 13 residues. Trimming stripped 4 bases from V and 8 bases from J, with 9 bases between. CDR3 sequence reads: CASSLEPYSPLHF. CDR3 bases: TGTGCCAGCAGCCTTGAGCCCTATTCACCCCTCCACTTT.

Ten or more counts support this clonotype. The J gene is TRBJ1-4, the V gene TRBV9; D is uncertain. Trimming removed 0 bases at V and 3 bases at J, with 9 bases between. The CDR3 spans 15 residues. Looked up from germline, CDR1 is SGDLS and CDR2 is YYNGEE. The CDR3 DNA reads as TGTGCCAGCAGCGTAGACGAACAGTCTAATGAAAAACTGTTTTTT. The encoded protein is CASSVDEQSNEKLFF.

Many counts were recorded for this clonotype. The chain links TRBV9 to TRBJ1-6; a weak D match, TRBD1 (5 bases). Germline V lookup: CDR1 SGDLS, CDR2 YYNGEE. The CDR3 sequence is 16 residues long. Trimming shortened V by 3 bases and J by 2 bases, and 12 bases separated the two germline ends. The DNA of the CDR3 is TGTGCCAGCAGCGCTTCAGGGAGGACCTATAATTCACCCCTCCACTTT. It codes for CASSASGRTYNSPLHF.

This clonotype was seen repeatedly, ten times or more. The chain uses TRBV19 and TRBJ1-1; 7 bases map to TRBD1. The V gene end was trimmed by 3 bases and the J gene end by 1 base; junction bases not matched to a gene: 8. Per germline, CDR1 LNHDA and CDR2 SQIVND (reference sequence). This CDR3 comprises 16 residues. CDR3 in amino acids: CASSMLAGTANTEAFF. The CDR3 DNA sequence: TGTGCCAGTAGTATGCTAGCCGGGACAGCGAACACTGAAGCTTTCTTT. Looking up the rest from reference TRBV19 and TRBJ1-1 gives the full variable domain: DGGITQSPKYLFRKEGQNVTLSCEQNLNHDAMYWYRQDPGQGLRLIYYSQIVNDFQKGDIAEGYSVSREKKESFPLTVTSAQKNPTAFYLCASSMLAGTANTEAFFGQGTRLTVV.

There are a few counts of this clonotype. This chain joins TRBV20-1 and TRBJ1-5; D unclear. The CDR3 loop spans 14 amino acids. Trimming took off 4 bases at V and 0 bases at J, with 10 bases between the two ends. Germline CDR1 reads DFQATT; CDR2 reads SNEGSKA (reference sequence). The CDR3 loop reads CSATTTNSNQPQHF. CDR3 bases: TGCAGTGCTACTACTACGAATAGCAATCAGCCCCAGCATTTT.

This clonotype was counted ten times or more. V and J are TRBV4-3 and TRBJ1-2; possibly TRBD1 for D (5 bases). Germline-derived CDR1 and CDR2 are LGHNA and YSLEER. The V and J ends lost 0 bases and 4 bases respectively, with 12 bases between them. CDR3 length: 15 residues. Written as DNA, the CDR3 is TGCGCCAGCAGCCAAGATCACGCTCAGGGCTATGGCTACACCTTC. Protein product: CASSQDHAQGYGYTF.

This clonotype was detected many times. The chain has TRBV7-3 and TRBJ2-2, with D perhaps TRBD1 (6 bases). V gave up 0 bases and J gave up 6 bases, with 17 bases separating them. The CDR3 loop spans 17 amino acids. CDR1 SGHTA and CDR2 FQGTGA come from the germline V gene. CDR3 nucleotides: TGTGCCAGCAGCTTAACGATGGGAACAGGGACCCCCGGGGAGCTGTTTTTT. The encoded protein is CASSLTMGTGTPGELFF. Full variable domain (rest looked up from reference TRBV7-3 and TRBJ2-2): GAGVSQTPSNKVTEKGKYVELRCDPISGHTALYWYRQSLGQGPEFLIYFQGTGAADDSGLPNDRFFAVRPEGSVSTLKIQRTERGDSAVYLCASSLTMGTGTPGELFFGEGSRLTVL.